Listed here are 11 T cell receptor beta chains from one sample, sequenced in a study of cytomegalovirus exposure and HLA in healthy donors. The PCR employed 60 Vbeta primers together with 13 Jbeta primers. Some clones are missing from TCRdb's copy, which holds only in-frame ones; the method was immunoSEQ multiplex PCR. The repertoire holds approximately 75,000 clones, with around 74% as singletons. The specimen was PBMCs. The receptors derive from a woman in her sixties or seventies in good health and CMV-seropositive.

The table lists this clone with a few counts. The chain is built from TRBV6-5 and TRBJ1-2; 10 nucleotides match TRBD1. J lost 8 bases, V lost 5 bases, and 5 bases had no gene match. In germline, CDR1 is MNHEY, CDR2 SVGAGI. CDR3 length: 13 amino acids. The CDR3 here is CASSGTGVGGYTF. The DNA of the CDR3 is TGTGCCAGCAGTGGGACAGGGGTGGGAGGCTACACCTTC.

To note about this clone: The CDR3 end shows no conserved phenylalanine or tryptophan, and so a read error is likely. This rearrangement joins TRBV5-6 to TRBJ1-2, with D possibly being TRBD1 (5 bases). Looked up from germline, CDR1 is SGHDT and CDR2 is YYEEEE. CDR3 length: 13 residues. With 3 bases removed from V and 4 bases from J, the gap between germline ends came to 10 bases. Written as DNA, the CDR3 is TGTGCCAGCAGCTCGACAGACCTCTATGGCTACACCGTC. Its protein is CASSSTDLYGYTV.

The chain combines TRBV12-5 with TRBJ1-1; no clear D. V lost 2 bases and J lost 1, with 11 bases in between. CDR1 LGHNT and CDR2 FRNRAP come from the germline V gene. The CDR3 has 15 residues. The CDR3 coding sequence is TGTGCTAGTGGTTTGACCCTTCTACGGAACACTGAAGCTTTCTTT. Translation gives CASGLTLLRNTEAFF.

Only a few counts were recorded for this clone. The chain joins TRBV10-3 to TRBJ2-3; possibly TRBD1 for D (5 bases). The CDR3 has 12 residues. Germline lookup yields CDR1 ENHRY and CDR2 SYGVKD. The V end lost 6 bases, the J end lost 5 bases, and 9 bases lay between the germline ends. CDR3 coding DNA: TGTGCCATCAGCGGTCAGGGAGATACGCAGTATTTT. Its translation: CAISGQGDTQYF.

The chain links TRBV21-1 to TRBJ1-1; TRBD1, as called in the table, went unchecked against the DNA. TRBV21-1 is a known pseudogene. The CDR3 extends over 15 amino acids. CDR3 bases: TGTGCCAGCAGCAAACGGGACAGGGCTTTCACTGAAGCTTTCTTT. It yields the protein CASSKRDRAFTEAFF.

Details on this clone: It is likely a read error, because the conserved phenylalanine at the end of the CDR3 is missing. The J gene is TRBJ2-6, the V gene TRBV5-1; maybe TRBD2 (6 bases). The V and J ends lost 3 bases and 9 bases respectively, with 10 bases between them. This CDR3 spans 13 amino acids. Germline loops: CDR1 SGHRS, CDR2 YFSETQ. This chain's CDR3 is CASSSGLDNVLTV. Written as DNA, the CDR3 is TGCGCCAGCAGCTCGGGACTTGACAACGTCCTGACTGTC.

In its sample, this clone was seen once. The chain carries TRBV6-6 and TRBJ1-1; TRBD1 is a possible D gene (6 bases). The CDR3 length is 13 residues. Per the germline V gene, CDR1 is MNHNY and CDR2 is SVGAGI (reference sequence). The germline V and J ends were trimmed by 10 bases and 4 bases, with 16 bases remaining between them. The CDR3 here is CATVKGGVTEAFF. The DNA of the CDR3 is TGTGCCACCGTCAAAGGGGGGGTCACTGAAGCTTTCTTT.

This chain uses TRBV7-8 with TRBJ2-7, with TRBD1 matching over 10 bases. Germline V gives CDR1 SGHVS, CDR2 FQNEAQ. CDR3 length equals 15 residues. J gave up 2 bases and V 5 bases, and 6 bases lay outside the gene matches. CDR3 nucleotides: TGTGCCAGCAGCGAGCCGGGACAGGGGACCTACGAGCAGTACTTC. It codes for CASSEPGQGTYEQYF.

V and J are TRBV7-9 and TRBJ2-5, with 8 bases matching TRBD1. CDR3 size: 11 residues. The germline gives CDR1 SEHNR, CDR2 FQNEAQ (reference sequence). V dropped 5 bases and J dropped 11; count of bases not matched to a gene: 4. Here the CDR3 reads CASSTGGEQYF. Here the CDR3 DNA reads TGTGCCAGCAGCACAGGGGGAGAGCAGTACTTC.

CDR3 region: CASSQDFEGTRGYTF. The CDR3 bases are TGTGCCAGCAGCCAAGATTTTGAGGGAACGCGGGGCTACACCTTC. The chain combines TRBV14 with TRBJ1-2, with no clear D. This CDR3 has 15 amino acids. V was pared by 0 bases and J by 8 bases, with 16 bases between. CDR1 is SGHDN, CDR2 FVKESK, per germline. Full variable domain (outside the CDR3, taken from reference TRBV14 and TRBJ1-2): EAGVTQFPSHSVIEKGQTVTLRCDPISGHDNLYWYRRVMGKEIKFLLHFVKESKQDESGMPNNRFLAERTGGTYSTLKVQPAELEDSGVYFCASSQDFEGTRGYTFGSGTRLTVV.

The chain uses TRBV2 and TRBJ2-7; tentative D call: TRBD1 (5 bases). Germline V CDR1 and CDR2: SNHLY, FYNNEI. The CDR3 loop spans 12 amino acids. The V gene lost 6 bases and the J gene lost 3 bases, with 9 bases spanning the gap. The CDR3 spells CASSRVDYEQYF. The CDR3 region has the DNA TGTGCCAGCAGCAGGGTGGACTACGAGCAGTACTTC.